This T cell receptor beta chain is from a study of blood T cell repertoires in COVID-19. Study overall: The United States, Italy and Spain supplied acute and convalescent COVID-19 samples. The cDNA or gDNA used as material had been derived from T cells, B-cell-depleted T cells, or PBMCs.

Original processing methods: Estimates of nucleated cell counts were drawn from the amplification of reference gene primers. Here immunoSEQ multiplex PCR was the method, and the copy in TCRdb shows in-frame clones only, minus some. The V and J calls and clone size were taken over from that table, and D and trimming were inferred from the DNA. This sample carries some 140,000 clones, approximately 85% of them seen once, and the ten largest clones take about 4.3%. The CDR3 spans 11 residues. Trimming cost V 3 bases and J 7 bases, with 7 bases left between them. Germline V CDR1 and CDR2: SGHAT, FQNNGV. Sequences were obtained from peripheral blood. This receptor was obtained from a human donor in a cohort sampled during active COVID-19. The V call is TRBV11-2, the J call TRBJ2-7; the D is unclear. The CDR3: CASSFNSEQYF. The CDR3 bases are TGTGCCAGCAGCTTTAACTCTGAGCAGTACTTC. Complete variable domain (other parts from reference TRBV11-2 and TRBJ2-7): EAGVAQSPRYKIIEKRQSVAFWCNPISGHATLYWYQQILGQGPKLLIQFQNNGVVDDSQLPKDRFSAERLKGVDSTLKIQPAKLEDSAVYLCASSFNSEQYFGPGTRLTVT.